Presented here are 24 T cell receptor beta chains from one specimen sequenced in a study of long-term antiretroviral therapy in people with HIV (dated by TCRdb to about 2022). Sequencing of the TRB variable region was done with the immunoSEQ hsTCRB v3.0 assay at survey level resolution. This is the immuneACCESS table as TCRdb keeps it, with only in-frame sequences that have V and J called. A part of the clones is gone; compared with another copy, unresolved V genes explain less than half, and the rest is unexplained. For this sample there are some 40,000 clones; 70% to 90% appear just once. The ten top clones hold less than 4.5% of the sample. The sample was unsorted PBMCs, taken 1.2 years after starting antiretroviral therapy. The receptors here all came from a woman between 50 and 59 years old with HIV.

The V and J genes are TRBV5-1 and TRBJ2-7; 11 bases align to TRBD1. Germline V gene sequence: CDR1 SGHRS, CDR2 YFSETQ. The J segment lost 7 bases and the V segment lost 4 bases, leaving 10 bases of the junction unmatched. The CDR3 has 15 residues. The DNA of the CDR3 is TGCGCCAGCAGCCCCGGGACAGGGGGACTCTGGGAGCAGTACTTC. Translation: CASSPGTGGLWEQYF.

The J gene is TRBJ1-1, the V gene TRBV11-1; 7 positions match TRBD1. The V segment lost 4 bases and the J segment 5 bases; nucleotides outside the gene matches: 7. The CDR3 has 14 residues. Germline V gene data show CDR1 as SGHAT and CDR2 as FQDESV (reference sequence). The CDR3 sequence is CASSSRTGGTEAFF. The CDR3 DNA is TGTGCCAGCAGCTCACGGACAGGAGGGACTGAAGCTTTCTTT.

The chain recombines TRBV4-2 with TRBJ1-2; no reliable D call. V was shortened by 0 bases and J by 4 bases, with 6 bases between the two germline ends. The CDR3 loop spans 13 amino acids. Germline V lookup: CDR1 LGHNA, CDR2 YNFKEQ. The CDR3: CASSQDGSYGYTF. In DNA form, the CDR3 reads TGTGCCAGCAGCCAAGATGGTAGCTATGGCTACACCTTC.

V and J are TRBV15 and TRBJ2-3; 7 bases align to TRBD2. CDR1 LNHNV and CDR2 YYDKDF come from the germline V gene (reference sequence). This CDR3 contains 15 residues. Unmatched junction bases numbered 1, after V lost 0 bases and J lost 1 base. The CDR3 is CATSRESGGTDTQYF. CDR3 sequence (DNA): TGTGCCACCAGCAGAGAGAGCGGGGGCACAGATACGCAGTATTTT.

This sequence joins TRBV19 and TRBJ1-5; no clear D. The CDR3 has 15 amino acids. Trimming took 5 bases from V and 6 from J, leaving 17 bases between them. Per the germline V gene, CDR1 is LNHDA and CDR2 is SQIVND (reference sequence). The CDR3 DNA reads TGTGCCAGTAGTGGGCGACAAACCTCTGGTCAGCCCCAGCATTTT. It translates to CASSGRQTSGQPQHF.

The gene calls are TRBV5-1 and TRBJ2-1; D not resolved. The CDR3 runs 12 residues. V was shortened by 5 bases and J by 6 bases, with 9 bases between the two germline ends. Per germline, CDR1 SGHRS and CDR2 YFSETQ. CDR3 bases: TGCGCCAGCAGGGGCGGCAGCAATGAGCAGTTCTTC. It yields the protein CASRGGSNEQFF.

The CDR3: CASSLAGGGIGYF. CDR3 in DNA: TGTGCCAGCAGCTTAGCTGGGGGCGGCATTGGGTACTTC. V and J are TRBV7-9 and TRBJ2-7; a possible D gene is TRBD1 (6 bases). V lost 0 bases to trimming and J lost 12 bases, with 15 bases between them. In germline, CDR1 is SEHNR, CDR2 FQNEAQ (reference sequence). CDR3 size: 13 residues.

The chain couples TRBV5-1 to TRBJ1-2; no firm D call. Germline V gives CDR1 SGHRS, CDR2 YFSETQ. Trimming removed 0 bases at V and 4 bases at J, with 7 bases between. The CDR3 consists of 13 residues. The CDR3 loop is CASSLGEPYGYTF. DNA for the CDR3: TGCGCCAGCAGCTTGGGGGAACCCTATGGCTACACCTTC.

V and J are TRBV30 and TRBJ1-3; D uncertain. The CDR3 totals 12 residues. Germline lookup yields CDR1 GTSNPN and CDR2 SVGIG (reference sequence). Trimming shortened V by 5 bases and J by 0 bases, and 5 bases separated the two germline ends. The CDR3 DNA sequence: TGTGCCTGGGCCTCCTCTGGAAACACCATATATTTT. Its translation is CAWASSGNTIYF. Together with reference TRBV30 and TRBJ1-3, the CDR3 gives the full variable domain: SQTIHQWPATLVQPVGSPLSLECTVEGTSNPNLYWYRQAAGRGLQLLFYSVGIGQISSEVPQNLSASRPQDRQFILSSKKLLLSDSGFYLCAWASSGNTIYFGEGSWLTVV.

This sequence joins TRBV7-9 and TRBJ1-2, with D uncertain. The CDR3 is 11 residues long. Trimming cost V 0 bases and J 7 bases, with 3 bases left between them. Germline V CDR1 and CDR2: SEHNR, FQNEAQ (reference sequence). This chain's CDR3 is CASSLALGYTF. CDR3 DNA sequence: TGTGCCAGCAGCTTAGCGCTTGGCTACACCTTC. Full variable domain (missing parts from reference TRBV7-9 and TRBJ1-2): DTGVSQNPRHKITKRGQNVTFRCDPISEHNRLYWYRQTLGQGPEFLTYFQNEAQLEKSRLLSDRFSAERPKGSFSTLEIQRTEQGDSAMYLCASSLALGYTFGSGTRLTVV.

V is TRBV7-9 and J is TRBJ2-1, with a possible D match to TRBD1 (6 bases). This CDR3 contains 17 residues. Per the germline V gene, CDR1 is SEHNR and CDR2 is FQNEAQ (reference sequence). The V gene lost 3 bases and the J gene lost 0 bases, with 15 bases spanning the gap. CDR3 DNA sequence: TGTGCCAGCAGCTTCTCCCGGACAGTTATCTCCTACAATGAGCAGTTCTTC. As protein: CASSFSRTVISYNEQFF.

V is TRBV5-3 and J is TRBJ1-5; 9 bases match TRBD1. TRBV5-3 is treated as an ORF (open reading frame) with a function not yet certain. The CDR3 has 19 residues. With 4 bases clipped from V and 3 bases from J, the junction kept 17 bases outside the gene matches. The CDR3 DNA sequence: TGTGCCAGAAGCAGGACCGGGACAGGGCGGAACTGTGACAATCAGCCCCAGCATTTT. Amino acid sequence: CARSRTGTGRNCDNQPQHF.

The sample holds one count of this clone. This CDR3 is CASSLGQGFEQYF. CDR3 nucleotides: TGTGCCAGCAGCTTGGGACAGGGATTTGAGCAGTACTTC. V usage is TRBV5-6 and J usage is TRBJ2-7; 7 nucleotides align to TRBD1. After removal of 0 bases from V and 7 bases from J, the junction contained 4 bases not matched to a gene. The CDR3 has 13 amino acids. The germline CDR1 and CDR2 sequences are SGHDT and YYEEEE.

The chain carries TRBV5-8 and TRBJ1-6; a possible D gene is TRBD1 (5 bases). CDR1 SGHTS and CDR2 YDEGEE come from the germline V gene. The V gene lost 0 bases and the J gene lost 4 bases, with 8 bases spanning the gap. This CDR3 spans 15 amino acids. The CDR3 coding sequence is TGTGCCAGCAGCTTGGGGGACGGTTATAATTCACCCCTCCACTTT. This codes for CASSLGDGYNSPLHF.

This chain links TRBV4-1 with TRBJ1-4; possible D gene TRBD1, 5 bases. The germline V gene encodes CDR1 MGHRA and CDR2 YSYEKL. V was trimmed by 0 bases and J by 6 bases, leaving 17 bases between them. The CDR3 consists of 17 residues. The CDR3 is CASSQEGSQAGYEKLFF. CDR3 nucleotides: TGCGCCAGCAGCCAAGAAGGCTCCCAGGCAGGGTATGAAAAACTGTTTTTT.

The chain couples TRBV11-1 to TRBJ2-3; TRBD2 is a possible D gene (5 bases). Germline lookup yields CDR1 SGHAT and CDR2 FQDESV (reference sequence). V lost 1 base, J lost 0 bases, and 8 bases lay in between. The CDR3 loop spans 15 amino acids. This CDR3 reads CASSLGTPSTDTQYF. The CDR3 region has the DNA TGTGCCAGCAGCTTAGGGACTCCTAGCACAGATACGCAGTATTTT.

This clone was detected a few times. The gene calls are TRBV12-5 and TRBJ1-2; 7 nucleotides agree with TRBD1. Germline lookup yields CDR1 LGHNT and CDR2 FRNRAP. The CDR3 covers 14 residues. The junction had 12 bases not matched to a gene; V was cut back by 6 bases and J by 8 bases. The CDR3 sequence: CASGGDRGKYGYTF. The CDR3 DNA reads as TGTGCTAGTGGAGGGGACAGAGGGAAATACGGCTACACCTTC.

The chain is built from TRBV7-3 and TRBJ2-1; TRBD1 agrees at 9 bases. CDR3 length: 15 residues. Germline V gene lookup returns CDR1 SGHTA and CDR2 FQGTGA. Unmatched junction bases numbered 9, after V lost 6 bases and J lost 6 bases. The CDR3 sequence is CASRPGQGIGNEQFF. CDR3 bases: TGTGCCAGCAGACCGGGACAGGGAATTGGCAATGAGCAGTTCTTC.

V usage is TRBV19 and J usage is TRBJ1-5; D is perhaps TRBD1 (5 bases). V dropped 5 bases and J dropped 1 base, with 12 bases sitting between them. Germline V lookup: CDR1 LNHDA, CDR2 SQIVND (reference sequence). The CDR3 totals 15 residues. The CDR3 region is CASSYSWDSNQPQHF. Here the CDR3 DNA reads TGTGCCAGTAGTTATTCTTGGGACAGCAATCAGCCCCAGCATTTT. The variable domain in full, with the rest retrieved from reference TRBV19 and TRBJ1-5, is DGGITQSPKYLFRKEGQNVTLSCEQNLNHDAMYWYRQDPGQGLRLIYYSQIVNDFQKGDIAEGYSVSREKKESFPLTVTSAQKNPTAFYLCASSYSWDSNQPQHFGDGTRLSIL.

J is TRBJ2-3 and V is TRBV10-1; the match to TRBD1 covers 8 bases. Germline CDR1 is WNHNN and CDR2 is SYGVQD (reference sequence). CDR3 length equals 15 residues. V shed 3 bases, J shed 4 bases, and the junction held 6 bases outside the gene matches. The CDR3 sequence: CASSEWQGAADTQYF. CDR3 DNA sequence: TGCGCCAGCAGTGAATGGCAGGGGGCCGCAGATACGCAGTATTTT.

The rearrangement uses TRBV7-8 and TRBJ2-2; D is ambiguous. Per germline, CDR1 SGHVS and CDR2 FQNEAQ. The length of the CDR3 is 13 residues. V lost 2 bases and J 3 bases, leaving 4 bases between the germline ends. The CDR3, as DNA: TGTGCCAGCAGCTTACTCGACACCGGGGAGCTGTTTTTT. Residues: CASSLLDTGELFF.

This clone was detected a few times. This chain links TRBV6-5 with TRBJ2-2; 8 bases are a match to TRBD2. The V segment lost 2 bases and the J segment 6 bases; nucleotides outside the gene matches: 2. This CDR3 region has 14 residues. Germline-derived CDR1 and CDR2 are MNHEY and SVGAGI. The CDR3 protein is CASSYLLAAGELFF. CDR3 DNA sequence: TGTGCCAGCAGTTACCTACTAGCGGCCGGGGAGCTGTTTTTT.

The genes are TRBV7-3 and TRBJ2-3, with 8 bases identical to TRBD2. With V trimmed by 5 bases and J by 1 base, 5 bases remained unmatched. Germline CDR1 is SGHTA and CDR2 is FQGTGA. CDR3 length: 15 residues. CDR3 protein: CASSLGLGGTDTQYF. The CDR3 region has the DNA TGTGCCAGCAGCCTGGGACTAGGTGGCACAGATACGCAGTATTTT.

The chain employs TRBV30 and TRBJ2-2; unclear D gene. The CDR3 contains 17 residues. Trimming took off 0 bases at V and 1 base at J, with 15 bases between the two ends. Germline V CDR1 and CDR2: GTSNPN, SVGIG (reference sequence). The CDR3 reads CAWSVVGGYRNTGELFF. The DNA for the CDR3 is TGTGCCTGGAGTGTAGTGGGTGGGTATCGGAACACCGGGGAGCTGTTTTTT.